The source of this TCR beta chain is a study of shared clonotypes between healthy human individuals. CD45RO-negative, CCR7-positively selected cells formed the naive CD8 fraction, excluding terminally differentiated effector memory CD45RA+ cells. Some clones are missing from TCRdb's copy, which holds only in-frame ones; the method was immunoSEQ multiplex PCR. This sample yields under 700,000 clones, of which approximately 96% are seen a single time; about 0.11% belongs to the top ten. Trimming stripped 4 bases from V and 4 bases from J, with 9 bases between. The CDR3 has 13 amino acids. The V gene's germline CDR1 is SGHRS and CDR2 YFSETQ.

This TCR derives from a woman aged 25 to 45 in good health. What was sequenced was naive CD8+ T cells sorted from blood. The rearrangement links TRBV5-1 to TRBJ2-1, with D possibly matching TRBD2 (6 bases). The CDR3 nucleotides read TGCGCCAGCAGCGCGGGACTTTACAATGAGCAGTTCTTC. Protein: CASSAGLYNEQFF.